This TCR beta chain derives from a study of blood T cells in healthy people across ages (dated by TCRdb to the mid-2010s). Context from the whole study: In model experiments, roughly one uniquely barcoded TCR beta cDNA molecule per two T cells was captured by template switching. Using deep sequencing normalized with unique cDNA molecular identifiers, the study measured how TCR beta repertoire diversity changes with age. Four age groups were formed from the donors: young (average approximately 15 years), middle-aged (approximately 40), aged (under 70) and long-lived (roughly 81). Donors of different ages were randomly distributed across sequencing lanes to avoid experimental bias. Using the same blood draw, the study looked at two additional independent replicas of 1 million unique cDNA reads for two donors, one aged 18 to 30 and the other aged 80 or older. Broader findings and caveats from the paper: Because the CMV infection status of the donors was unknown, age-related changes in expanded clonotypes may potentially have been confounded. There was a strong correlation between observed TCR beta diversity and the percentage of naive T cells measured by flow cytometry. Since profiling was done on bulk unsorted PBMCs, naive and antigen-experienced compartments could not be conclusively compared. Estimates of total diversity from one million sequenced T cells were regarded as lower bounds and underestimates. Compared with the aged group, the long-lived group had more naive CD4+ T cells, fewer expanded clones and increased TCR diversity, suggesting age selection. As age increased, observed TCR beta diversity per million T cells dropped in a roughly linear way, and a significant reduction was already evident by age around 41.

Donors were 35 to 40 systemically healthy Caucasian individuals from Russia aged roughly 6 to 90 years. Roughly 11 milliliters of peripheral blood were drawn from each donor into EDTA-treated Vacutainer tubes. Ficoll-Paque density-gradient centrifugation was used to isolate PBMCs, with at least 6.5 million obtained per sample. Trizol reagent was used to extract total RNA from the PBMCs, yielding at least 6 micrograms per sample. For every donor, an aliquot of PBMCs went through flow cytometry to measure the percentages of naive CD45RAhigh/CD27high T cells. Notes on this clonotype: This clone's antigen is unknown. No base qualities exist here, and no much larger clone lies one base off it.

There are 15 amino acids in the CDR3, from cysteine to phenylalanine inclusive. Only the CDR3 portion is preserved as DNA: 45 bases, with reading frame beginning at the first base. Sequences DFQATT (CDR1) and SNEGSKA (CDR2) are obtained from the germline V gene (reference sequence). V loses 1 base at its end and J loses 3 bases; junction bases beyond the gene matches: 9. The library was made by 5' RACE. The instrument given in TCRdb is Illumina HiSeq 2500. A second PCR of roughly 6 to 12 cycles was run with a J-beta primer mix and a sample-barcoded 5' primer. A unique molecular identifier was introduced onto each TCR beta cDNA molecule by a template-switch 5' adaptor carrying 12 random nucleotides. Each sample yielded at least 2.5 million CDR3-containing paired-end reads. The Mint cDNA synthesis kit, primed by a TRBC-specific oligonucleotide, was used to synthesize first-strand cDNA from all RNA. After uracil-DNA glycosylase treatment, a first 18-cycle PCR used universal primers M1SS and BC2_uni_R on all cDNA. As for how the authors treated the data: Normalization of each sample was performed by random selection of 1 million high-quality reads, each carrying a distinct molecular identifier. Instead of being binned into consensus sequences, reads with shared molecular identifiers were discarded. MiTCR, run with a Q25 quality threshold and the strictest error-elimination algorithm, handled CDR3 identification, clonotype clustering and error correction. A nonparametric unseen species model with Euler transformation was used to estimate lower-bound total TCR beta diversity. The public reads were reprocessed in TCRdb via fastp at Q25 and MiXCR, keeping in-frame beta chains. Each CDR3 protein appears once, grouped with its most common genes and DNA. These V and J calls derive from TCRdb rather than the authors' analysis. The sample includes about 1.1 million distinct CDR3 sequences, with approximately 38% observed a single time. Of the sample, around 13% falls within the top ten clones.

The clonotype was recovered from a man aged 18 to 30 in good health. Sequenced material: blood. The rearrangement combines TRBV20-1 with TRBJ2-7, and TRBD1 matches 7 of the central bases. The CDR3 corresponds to CSARVVRGSLYEQYF. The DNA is TGCAGTGCTAGAGTTGTCAGGGGGTCCCTCTACGAGCAGTACTTC.